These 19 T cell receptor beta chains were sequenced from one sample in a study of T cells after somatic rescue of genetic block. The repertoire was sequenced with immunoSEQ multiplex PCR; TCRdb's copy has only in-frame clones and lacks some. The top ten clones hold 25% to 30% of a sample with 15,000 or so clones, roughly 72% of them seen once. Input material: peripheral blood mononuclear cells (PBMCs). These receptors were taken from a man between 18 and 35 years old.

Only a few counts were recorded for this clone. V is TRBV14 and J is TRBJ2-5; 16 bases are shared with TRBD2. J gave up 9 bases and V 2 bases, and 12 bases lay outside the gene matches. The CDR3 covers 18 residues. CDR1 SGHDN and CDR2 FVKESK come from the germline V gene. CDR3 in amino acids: CASSQLGLAGGRSGAQYF. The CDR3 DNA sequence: TGTGCCAGCAGCCAACTGGGACTAGCGGGAGGGAGATCCGGGGCCCAGTACTTC.

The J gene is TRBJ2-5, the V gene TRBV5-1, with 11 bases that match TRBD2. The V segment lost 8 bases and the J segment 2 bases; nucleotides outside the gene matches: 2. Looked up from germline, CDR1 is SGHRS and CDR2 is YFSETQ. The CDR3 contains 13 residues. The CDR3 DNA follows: TGCGCCAGGGGGACTAGCGGACAAGAGACCCAGTACTTC. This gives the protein CARGTSGQETQYF.

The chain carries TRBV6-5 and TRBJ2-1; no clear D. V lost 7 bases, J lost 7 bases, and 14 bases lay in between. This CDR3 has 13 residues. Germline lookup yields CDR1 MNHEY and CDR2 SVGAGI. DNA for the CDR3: TGTGCCAGCAACCCACGGCCGGGTAATGAGCAGTTCTTC. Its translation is CASNPRPGNEQFF.

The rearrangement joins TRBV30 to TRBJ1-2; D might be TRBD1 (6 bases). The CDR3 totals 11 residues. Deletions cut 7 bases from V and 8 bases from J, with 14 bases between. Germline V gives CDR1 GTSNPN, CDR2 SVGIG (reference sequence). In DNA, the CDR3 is TGTGCCTCTACCTACAGGGCGGGCTACACCTTC. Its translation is CASTYRAGYTF.

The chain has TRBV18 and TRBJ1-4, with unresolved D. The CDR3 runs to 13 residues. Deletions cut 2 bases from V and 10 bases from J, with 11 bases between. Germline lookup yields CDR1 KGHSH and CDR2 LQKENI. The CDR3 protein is CASSPGREVKLFF. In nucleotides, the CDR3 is TGTGCCAGCTCACCAGGACGGGAGGTAAAACTGTTTTTT.

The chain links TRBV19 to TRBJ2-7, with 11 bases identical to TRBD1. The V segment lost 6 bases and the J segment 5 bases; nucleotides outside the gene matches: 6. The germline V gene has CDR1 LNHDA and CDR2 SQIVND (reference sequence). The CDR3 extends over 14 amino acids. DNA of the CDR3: TGTGCCAGTAGGAACAGGACAGGGGGCGACGAGCAGTACTTC. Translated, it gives CASRNRTGGDEQYF. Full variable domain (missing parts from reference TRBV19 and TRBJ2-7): DGGITQSPKYLFRKEGQNVTLSCEQNLNHDAMYWYRQDPGQGLRLIYYSQIVNDFQKGDIAEGYSVSREKKESFPLTVTSAQKNPTAFYLCASRNRTGGDEQYFGPGTRLTVT.

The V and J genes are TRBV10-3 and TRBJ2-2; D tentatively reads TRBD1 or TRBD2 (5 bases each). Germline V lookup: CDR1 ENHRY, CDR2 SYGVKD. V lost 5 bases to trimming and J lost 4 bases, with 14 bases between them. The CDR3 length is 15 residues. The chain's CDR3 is CAISTPEGITGELFF. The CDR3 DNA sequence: TGTGCCATCAGTACTCCCGAGGGGATCACCGGGGAGCTGTTTTTT.

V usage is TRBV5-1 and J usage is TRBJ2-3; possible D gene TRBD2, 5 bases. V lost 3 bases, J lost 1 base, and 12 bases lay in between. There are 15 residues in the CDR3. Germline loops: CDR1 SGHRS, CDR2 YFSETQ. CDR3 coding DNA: TGCGCCAGCAGCTCGACCGGGGTGGGCACAGATACGCAGTATTTT. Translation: CASSSTGVGTDTQYF. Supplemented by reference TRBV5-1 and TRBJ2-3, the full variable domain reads KAGVTQTPRYLIKTRGQQVTLSCSPISGHRSVSWYQQTPGQGLQFLFEYFSETQRNKGNFPGRFSGRQFSNSRSEMNVSTLELGDSALYLCASSSTGVGTDTQYFGPGTRLTVL.

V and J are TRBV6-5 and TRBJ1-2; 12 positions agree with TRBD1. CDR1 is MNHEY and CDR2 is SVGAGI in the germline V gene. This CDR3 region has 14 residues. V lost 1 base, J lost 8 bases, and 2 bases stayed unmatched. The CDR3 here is CASSYWDRGRGYTF. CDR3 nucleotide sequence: TGTGCCAGCAGTTACTGGGACAGGGGGCGCGGCTACACCTTC.

This CDR3 reads CASSPTRRGVGTIYF. The CDR3 DNA reads as TGTGCCAGCTCACCAACCCGACGGGGAGTTGGCACCATATATTTT. The chain carries TRBV18 and TRBJ1-3; no clear D gene. CDR3 length: 15 residues. Per the germline V gene, CDR1 is KGHSH and CDR2 is LQKENI. V lost 2 bases and J 9 bases, leaving 17 bases between the germline ends.

The CDR3 DNA sequence: TGTGCCAGTAGTATAGCGAACCGTAATGAAAAACTGTTTTTT. This codes for CASSIANRNEKLFF. J is TRBJ1-4 and V is TRBV19; D is unclear. This CDR3 has 14 residues. V gave up 1 base and J gave up 4 bases, with 7 bases separating them. Germline CDR1 reads LNHDA; CDR2 reads SQIVND (reference sequence).

This CDR3 reads CASSLSGLGETQYF. CDR3 coding DNA: TGTGCCAGCAGCTTGTCCGGCCTAGGAGAGACCCAGTACTTC. The chain joins TRBV5-6 to TRBJ2-5, with D hard to call. CDR3 length: 14 residues. CDR1 and CDR2 (germline): SGHDT, YYEEEE. V was clipped by 1 base and J by 4 bases, with 11 bases between them.

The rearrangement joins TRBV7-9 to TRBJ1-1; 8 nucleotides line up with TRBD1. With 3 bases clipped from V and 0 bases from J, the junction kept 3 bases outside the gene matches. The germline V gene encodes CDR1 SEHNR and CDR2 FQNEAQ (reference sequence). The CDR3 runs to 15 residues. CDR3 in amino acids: CASSLGTGMNTEAFF. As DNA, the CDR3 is TGTGCCAGCAGCTTGGGGACAGGTATGAACACTGAAGCTTTCTTT.

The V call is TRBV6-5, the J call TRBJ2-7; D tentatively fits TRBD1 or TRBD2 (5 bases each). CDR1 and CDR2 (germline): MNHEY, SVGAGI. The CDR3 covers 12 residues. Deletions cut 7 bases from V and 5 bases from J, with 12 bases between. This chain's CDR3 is CASKRGLDEQYF. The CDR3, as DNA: TGTGCCAGCAAGAGGGGTCTAGACGAGCAGTACTTC.

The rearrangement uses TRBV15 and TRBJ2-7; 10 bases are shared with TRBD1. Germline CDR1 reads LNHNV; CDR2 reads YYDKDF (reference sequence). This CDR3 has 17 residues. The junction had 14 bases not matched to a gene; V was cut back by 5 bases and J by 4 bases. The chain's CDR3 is CATSPFFYGQGEYEQYF. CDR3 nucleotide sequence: TGTGCCACCAGCCCTTTTTTTTATGGACAGGGGGAGTACGAGCAGTACTTC.

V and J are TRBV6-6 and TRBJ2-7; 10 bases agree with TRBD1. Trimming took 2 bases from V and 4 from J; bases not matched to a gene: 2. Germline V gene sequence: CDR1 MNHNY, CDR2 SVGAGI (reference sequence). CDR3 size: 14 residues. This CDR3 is CASSYGTGVYEQYF. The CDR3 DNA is TGTGCCAGCAGTTACGGGACAGGGGTATACGAGCAGTACTTC.

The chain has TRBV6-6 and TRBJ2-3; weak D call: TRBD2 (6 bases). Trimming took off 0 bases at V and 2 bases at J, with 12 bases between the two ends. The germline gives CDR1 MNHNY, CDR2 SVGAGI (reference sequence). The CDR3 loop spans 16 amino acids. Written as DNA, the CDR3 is TGTGCCAGCAGTTACTCGCGGCGGGGACCCACAGATACGCAGTATTTT. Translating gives CASSYSRRGPTDTQYF.

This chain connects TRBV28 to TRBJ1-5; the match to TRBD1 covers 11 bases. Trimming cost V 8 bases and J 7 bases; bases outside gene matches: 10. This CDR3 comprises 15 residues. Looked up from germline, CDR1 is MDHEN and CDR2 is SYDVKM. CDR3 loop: CASRDRGRPEQPQHF. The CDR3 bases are TGTGCCAGCCGGGACAGGGGGAGACCCGAGCAGCCCCAGCATTTT.

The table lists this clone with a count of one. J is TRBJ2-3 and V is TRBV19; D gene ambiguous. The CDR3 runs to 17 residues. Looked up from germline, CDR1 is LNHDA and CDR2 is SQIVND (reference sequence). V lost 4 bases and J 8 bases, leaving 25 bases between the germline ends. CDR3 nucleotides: TGTGCCAGTAGTAGGGAAGGCCCAAGGGTCTTATCCCTTACGCAGTATTTT. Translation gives CASSREGPRVLSLTQYF.